The 3 T cell receptor beta chains reported below all come from one sample, sequenced in a study of regulatory T cells in long-lasting Graves disease. Time point in this sample: persistent/refractory GD, antithyroid drugs over 5 years with positive TRAb. From RNA extracted from PBMCs, the TCR library was made. HTBI primers from iRepertoire and Arm-PCR of CDR3 regions yielded the TCR beta libraries. TCRdb re-derived calls from the multiplex PCR reads in MiXCR, one entry per CDR3 protein. This table has 390,000 or so distinct CDR3 sequences, roughly 25% appearing once. The source material was peripheral blood mononuclear cells (PBMCs), sampled when the disease was refractory, from a patient treated with antithyroid drugs. The receptors shown here come from a woman aged 40 to 50 with Graves disease.

V and J are TRBV7-9 and TRBJ1-1, with D perhaps TRBD1 (5 bases). Germline V gives CDR1 SEHNR, CDR2 FQNEAQ (reference sequence). The V and J ends lost 6 bases and 4 bases respectively, with 18 bases between them. CDR3 length: 15 residues. CDR3 residues: CASRMTVTGGTEAFF. The CDR3 nucleotides read TGTGCCAGCAGGATGACAGTTACTGGGGGCACTGAAGCTTTCTTT.

The V gene is TRBV12-3 or TRBV12-4, the J gene TRBJ1-5; D gene unclear. The CDR3 covers 12 residues. V shed 5 bases and J shed 11 bases, with 13 bases lying between them. CDR3 DNA sequence: TGTGCCAGCAGTGAAACCCTCCCGGCCCAGCATTTT. It is translated as CASSETLPAQHF.

This clonotype was seen a handful of times. The chain is built from TRBV20-1 and TRBJ2-7, with D possibly matching TRBD2 (6 bases). CDR1 is DFQATT, CDR2 SNEGSKA, per germline (reference sequence). CDR3 length: 13 residues. V was shortened by 6 bases and J by 2 bases, with 14 bases between the two germline ends. The CDR3 DNA follows: TGCAGTGCAAAACTAGCTCTGGCCTACGAGCAGTACTTC. Amino acid sequence: CSAKLALAYEQYF.